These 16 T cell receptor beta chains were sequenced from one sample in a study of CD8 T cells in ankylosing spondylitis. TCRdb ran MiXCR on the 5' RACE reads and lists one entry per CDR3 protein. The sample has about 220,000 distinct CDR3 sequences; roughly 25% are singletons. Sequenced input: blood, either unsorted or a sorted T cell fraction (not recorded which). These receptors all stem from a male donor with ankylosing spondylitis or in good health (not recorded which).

CDR3: CSARPPAGYNEQFF. The CDR3 region has the DNA TGCAGTGCTAGACCCCCGGCGGGCTACAATGAGCAGTTCTTC. J is TRBJ2-1 and V is TRBV20-1; possibly TRBD2 for D (5 bases). V was cut by 2 bases and J by 3 bases, with 11 bases left in between. CDR1 is DFQATT and CDR2 is SNEGSKA in the germline V gene (reference sequence). The CDR3 totals 14 residues.

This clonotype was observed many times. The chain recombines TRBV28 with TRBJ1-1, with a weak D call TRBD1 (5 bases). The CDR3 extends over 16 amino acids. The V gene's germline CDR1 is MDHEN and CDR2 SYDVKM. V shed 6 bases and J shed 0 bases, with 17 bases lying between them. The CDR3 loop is CASSRDSYSMNTEAFF. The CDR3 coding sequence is TGTGCCAGCAGCCGAGACAGCTATTCCATGAACACTGAAGCTTTCTTT. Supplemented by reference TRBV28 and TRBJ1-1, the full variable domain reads DVKVTQSSRYLVKRTGEKVFLECVQDMDHENMFWYRQDPGLGLRLIYFSYDVKMKEKGDIPEGYSVSREKKERFSLILESASTNQTSMYLCASSRDSYSMNTEAFFGQGTRLTVV.

The CDR3 DNA follows: TGTGCCAGCAGCTTATCCGTCCAGTACAATGAGCAGTTCTTC. It specifies CASSLSVQYNEQFF. J is TRBJ2-1 and V is TRBV7-6; D is uncertain. The germline V and J ends were trimmed by 2 bases and 4 bases, with 9 bases remaining between them. The CDR3 consists of 14 residues. CDR1 is SGHVS, CDR2 FNYEAQ, per germline. Looking up the rest from reference TRBV7-6 and TRBJ2-1 gives the full variable domain: GAGVSQSPRYKVTKRGQDVALRCDPISGHVSLYWYRQALGQGPEFLTYFNYEAQQDKSGLPNDRFSAERPEGSISTLTIQRTEQRDSAMYRCASSLSVQYNEQFFGPGTRLTVL.

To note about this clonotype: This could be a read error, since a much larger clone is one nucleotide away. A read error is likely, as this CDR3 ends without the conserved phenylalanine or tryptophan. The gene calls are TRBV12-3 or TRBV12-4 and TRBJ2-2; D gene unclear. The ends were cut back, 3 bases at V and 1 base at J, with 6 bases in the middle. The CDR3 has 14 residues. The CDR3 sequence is CASSFGKNTGELFL. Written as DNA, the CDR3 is TGTGCCAGCAGTTTTGGGAAGAACACCGGGGAGCTGTTTCTT.

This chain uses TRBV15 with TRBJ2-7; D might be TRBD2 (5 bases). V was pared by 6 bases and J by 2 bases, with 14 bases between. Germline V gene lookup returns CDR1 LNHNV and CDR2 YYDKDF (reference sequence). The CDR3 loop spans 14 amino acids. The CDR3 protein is CATRVSMGAYEQYF. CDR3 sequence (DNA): TGTGCCACCAGAGTGTCGATGGGAGCCTACGAGCAGTACTTC.

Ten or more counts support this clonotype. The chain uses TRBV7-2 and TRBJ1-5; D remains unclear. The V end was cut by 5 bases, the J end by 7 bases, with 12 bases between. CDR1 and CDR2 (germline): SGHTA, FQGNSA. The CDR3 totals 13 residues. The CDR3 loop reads CASSLTHNQPQHF. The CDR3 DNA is TGTGCCAGCAGCCTAACACACAACCAGCCCCAGCATTTT.

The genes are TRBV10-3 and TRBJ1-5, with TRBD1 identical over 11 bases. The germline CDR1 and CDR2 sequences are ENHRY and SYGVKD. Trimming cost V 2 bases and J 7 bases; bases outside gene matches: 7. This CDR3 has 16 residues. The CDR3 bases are TGTGCCATCAGTGAGGCCGGGACAGGGGGAATACAGCCCCAGCATTTT. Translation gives CAISEAGTGGIQPQHF.

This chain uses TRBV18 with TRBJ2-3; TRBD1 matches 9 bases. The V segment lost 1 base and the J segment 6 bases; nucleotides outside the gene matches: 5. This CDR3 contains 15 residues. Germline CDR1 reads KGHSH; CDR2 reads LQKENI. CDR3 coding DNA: TGTGCCAGCTCACCACAAGAGGACAGGGGTGATACGCAGTATTTT. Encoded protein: CASSPQEDRGDTQYF.

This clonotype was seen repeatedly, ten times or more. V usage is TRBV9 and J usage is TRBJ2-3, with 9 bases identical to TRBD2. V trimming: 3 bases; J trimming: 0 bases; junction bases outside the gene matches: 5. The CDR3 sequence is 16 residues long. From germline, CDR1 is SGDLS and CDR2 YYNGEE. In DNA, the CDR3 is TGTGCCAGCAGCGGCGGACTAGCGATTAGCACAGATACGCAGTATTTT. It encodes CASSGGLAISTDTQYF.

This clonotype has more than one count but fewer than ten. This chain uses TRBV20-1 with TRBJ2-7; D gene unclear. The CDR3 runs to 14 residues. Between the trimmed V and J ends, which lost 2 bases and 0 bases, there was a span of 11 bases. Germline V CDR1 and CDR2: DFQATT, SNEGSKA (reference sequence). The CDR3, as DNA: TGCAGTGCTAGACCGGCTATCTACTCCTACGAGCAGTACTTC. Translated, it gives CSARPAIYSYEQYF.

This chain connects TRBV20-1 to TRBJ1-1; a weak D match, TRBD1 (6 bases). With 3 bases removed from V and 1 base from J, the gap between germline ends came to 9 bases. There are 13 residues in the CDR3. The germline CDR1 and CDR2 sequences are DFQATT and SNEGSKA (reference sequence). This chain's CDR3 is CSASGGSNTEAFF. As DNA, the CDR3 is TGCAGTGCTAGCGGGGGCTCGAACACTGAAGCTTTCTTT.

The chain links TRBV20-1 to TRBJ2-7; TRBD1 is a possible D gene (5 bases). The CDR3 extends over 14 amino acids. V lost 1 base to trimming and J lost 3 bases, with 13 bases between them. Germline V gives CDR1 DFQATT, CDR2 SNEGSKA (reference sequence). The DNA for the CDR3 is TGCAGTGCTAGAGGGGCAGGGCAGGTCTACGAGCAGTACTTC. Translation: CSARGAGQVYEQYF.

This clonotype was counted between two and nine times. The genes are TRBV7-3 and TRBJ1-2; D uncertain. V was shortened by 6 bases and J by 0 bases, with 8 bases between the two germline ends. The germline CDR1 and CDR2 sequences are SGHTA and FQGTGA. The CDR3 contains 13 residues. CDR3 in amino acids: CASSPDANYGYTF. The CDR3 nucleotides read TGTGCCAGCAGTCCGGACGCTAACTATGGCTACACCTTC.

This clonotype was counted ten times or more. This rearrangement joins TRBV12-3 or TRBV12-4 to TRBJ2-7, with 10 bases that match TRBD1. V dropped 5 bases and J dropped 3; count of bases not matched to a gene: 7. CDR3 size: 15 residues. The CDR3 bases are TGTGCCAGCAGTCACCCGGGACAGGGGAACTACGAGCAGTACTTC. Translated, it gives CASSHPGQGNYEQYF.

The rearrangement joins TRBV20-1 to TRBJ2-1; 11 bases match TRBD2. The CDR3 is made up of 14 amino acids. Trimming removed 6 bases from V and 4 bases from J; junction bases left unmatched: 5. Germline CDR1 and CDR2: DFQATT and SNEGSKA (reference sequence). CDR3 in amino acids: CSATSGSGYNEQFF. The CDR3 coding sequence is TGCAGTGCAACTAGCGGGAGCGGGTACAATGAGCAGTTCTTC.

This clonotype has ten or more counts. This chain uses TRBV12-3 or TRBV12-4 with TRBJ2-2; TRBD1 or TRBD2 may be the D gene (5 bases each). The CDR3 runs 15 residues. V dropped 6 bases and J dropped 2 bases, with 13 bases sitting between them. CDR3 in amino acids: CASRMSGSNTGELFF. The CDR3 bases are TGTGCCAGCAGGATGTCAGGGAGCAACACCGGGGAGCTGTTTTTT.